One and the same sample provided the 9 T cell receptor beta chains below, sequenced in a study of glioma-infiltrating T cells after dendritic cell vaccination. Measured with immunoSEQ multiplex PCR; TCRdb has only the in-frame clones, and not every one. The table records tens of thousands of clones, approximately 80% of them present only once. The sample in question was blood, obtained before dendritic cell vaccination. The source of these receptors is a human donor with glioblastoma.

This chain joins TRBV7-2 and TRBJ2-7, with a tentative D call TRBD2 (7 bases). From germline, CDR1 is SGHTA and CDR2 FQGNSA. The CDR3 is 14 residues long. V gave up 6 bases and J gave up 6 bases, with 18 bases separating them. CDR3 residues: CASSLYGGPAEQYF. The CDR3 coding sequence is TGTGCCAGCAGTCTGTACGGGGGGCCGGCCGAGCAGTACTTC.

The rearrangement joins TRBV5-1 to TRBJ2-3, with D uncertain. Looked up from germline, CDR1 is SGHRS and CDR2 is YFSETQ. The CDR3 has 14 amino acids. V lost 6 bases and J 1 base, leaving 12 bases between the germline ends. CDR3 residues: CASNAIRGTDTQYF. DNA of the CDR3: TGCGCCAGCAATGCGATACGCGGCACAGATACGCAGTATTTT.

The chain employs TRBV7-2 and TRBJ2-7, with D possibly TRBD2 on 6 matching bases. The V end lost 2 bases, the J end lost 6 bases, and 23 bases lay between the germline ends. The length of the CDR3 is 17 residues. The germline V gene encodes CDR1 SGHTA and CDR2 FQGNSA. The CDR3 spells CASSLRDGSAGLREQYF. The CDR3 bases are TGTGCCAGCAGCTTAAGAGATGGGTCAGCGGGTCTGCGCGAGCAGTACTTC. Full variable domain (missing parts from reference TRBV7-2 and TRBJ2-7): GAGVSQSPSNKVTEKGKDVELRCDPISGHTALYWYRQSLGQGLEFLIYFQGNSAPDKSGLPSDRFSAERTGGSVSTLTIQRTQQEDSAVYLCASSLRDGSAGLREQYFGPGTRLTVT.

The rearrangement uses TRBV7-8 and TRBJ2-1; TRBD2 aligns across 8 bases. CDR1 SGHVS and CDR2 FQNEAQ come from the germline V gene. With 3 bases clipped from V and 5 bases from J, the junction kept 3 bases outside the gene matches. The CDR3 is made up of 14 amino acids. The CDR3: CASSLSSGHNEQFF. CDR3 DNA: TGTGCCAGCAGCTTGTCTAGCGGGCACAATGAGCAGTTCTTC.

The V call is TRBV6-6, the J call TRBJ1-1, with D unclear. Deletions cut 7 bases from V and 1 base from J, with 13 bases between. The CDR3 has 14 amino acids. CDR1 and CDR2 (germline): MNHNY, SVGAGI (reference sequence). The CDR3 spells CASTLGGQNTEAFF. The CDR3, as DNA: TGTGCCAGCACCCTCGGCGGGCAGAACACTGAAGCTTTCTTT.

The rearrangement uses TRBV5-1 and TRBJ2-4; TRBD1 matches at 11 bases. Trimming took 6 bases from V and 7 from J; bases not matched to a gene: 12. There are 16 residues in the CDR3. Germline CDR1 SGHRS, CDR2 YFSETQ. Here the CDR3 reads CASNLITGTGGNIQYF. The CDR3 bases are TGCGCCAGCAACCTCATTACCGGGACAGGGGGGAACATTCAGTACTTC.

The chain combines TRBV7-9 with TRBJ1-4; maybe TRBD1 (5 bases). The V gene lost 5 bases and the J gene lost 0 bases, with 10 bases spanning the gap. The CDR3 is 15 residues long. The germline gives CDR1 SEHNR, CDR2 FQNEAQ (reference sequence). CDR3 nucleotide sequence: TGTGCCAGCAGCGCATCCAGGGCAACTAATGAAAAACTGTTTTTT. It yields the protein CASSASRATNEKLFF.

The V gene is TRBV19, the J gene TRBJ1-5, with 10 bases matching TRBD1. This CDR3 region has 17 residues. V was clipped by 5 bases and J by 3 bases; unmatched bases: 10. In germline, CDR1 is LNHDA, CDR2 SQIVND (reference sequence). The CDR3 reads CASSGLRGQGINQPQHF. In DNA form, the CDR3 reads TGTGCCAGTAGTGGCCTGAGGGGACAGGGGATCAATCAGCCCCAGCATTTT.

The chain links TRBV7-3 to TRBJ2-1; 9 bases agree with TRBD2. Germline V CDR1 and CDR2: SGHTA, FQGTGA. The CDR3 loop spans 16 amino acids. V lost 2 bases and J lost 6; bases outside the gene matches: 8. CDR3 loop: CASSLRRAGGPNEQFF. CDR3 DNA sequence: TGTGCCAGCAGCTTACGTAGGGCGGGGGGGCCCAATGAGCAGTTCTTC.